This TCR beta chain derives from a study of T-cell memory formation after mild COVID-19. Whole-study context: TCR clustering was largely donor specific. Study findings and constraints: Detection of some responders pre-infection suggested pre-existing cross-reactive memory T cells participated. Clones from the second wave (peaking day 37) had unconfirmed SARS-CoV-2 specificity.

After 5'RACE with constant-segment primers, TCR alpha and TCR beta cDNA libraries carrying sample barcodes and UMIs were obtained. TCRdb fed the 5' RACE reads into MiXCR, producing one record per CDR3 protein. The top ten hold 9.5% to 15% of the sample, which has under 700,000 distinct CDR3 sequences, roughly 22% seen once. This clonotype appeared a few times. Its antigen is unidentified. Trimming removed 7 bases from V and 4 bases from J, with 13 bases in between. This CDR3 is built from 13 residues. Input material: PBMCs or a T cell subset sorted from them (not recorded which). The V call is TRBV12-3 or TRBV12-4, the J call TRBJ2-5, with D perhaps matching TRBD2 (7 bases). The sequence was obtained from an adult woman who had mild COVID-19 (a few samples of this study predate the infection). Cell type and time point are not known. The CDR3 region has the DNA TGTGCCAGCACTCACGGGGGGCGAGAGACCCAGTACTTC. Its translation: CASTHGGRETQYF.